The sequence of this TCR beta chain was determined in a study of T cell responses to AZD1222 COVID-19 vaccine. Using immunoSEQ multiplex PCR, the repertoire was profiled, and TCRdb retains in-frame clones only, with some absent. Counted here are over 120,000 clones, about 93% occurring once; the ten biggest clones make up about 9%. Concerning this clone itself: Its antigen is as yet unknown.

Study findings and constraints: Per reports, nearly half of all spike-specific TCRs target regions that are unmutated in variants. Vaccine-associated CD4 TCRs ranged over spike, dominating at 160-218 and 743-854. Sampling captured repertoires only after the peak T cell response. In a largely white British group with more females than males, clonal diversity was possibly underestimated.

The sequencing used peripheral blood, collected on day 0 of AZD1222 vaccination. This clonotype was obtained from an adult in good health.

As DNA, the CDR3 is TGTGCCAGCAGCAAAGGACAAGGAGCCGGTTACGAGCAGTACTTC. Translating it yields CASSKGQGAGYEQYF. The genes are TRBV7-2 and TRBJ2-7; D might be TRBD1 (5 bases). Per the germline V gene, CDR1 is SGHTA and CDR2 is FQGNSA. Deletions cut 5 bases from V and 4 bases from J, with 18 bases between. The CDR3 extends over 15 amino acids.